The clone carrying this T cell receptor (beta chain) was detected ten times or more. Trimming took off 1 base at V and 0 bases at J, with 9 bases between the two ends. Looked up from germline, CDR1 is SGHTA and CDR2 is FQGTGA. The CDR3 extends over 15 amino acids. This record belongs to a study of regulatory T cells in long-lasting Graves disease. Researchers made TCR beta libraries by using iRepertoire HTBI primers and running Arm-PCR on CDR3 regions. TCRdb independently ran MiXCR on the multiplex PCR reads; one entry per CDR3 protein. Of under 500,000 distinct CDR3 sequences detected, about 16% appear once; the ten largest clones hold about 10%. The sample's time point: newly diagnosed GD, antithyroid drugs for less than 3 months. PBMC-extracted RNA yielded the TCR library. Peripheral blood, at roughly 8.4 milliliters, went into EDTA tubes. These data are also associated with another study on T cells in Graves' hyperthyroidism and ophthalmopathy.

This chain connects TRBV7-3 to TRBJ2-5; D not resolved. The sample here was peripheral blood mononuclear cells (PBMCs), taken at new diagnosis, from a patient treated with antithyroid drugs. The sequence was collected from a woman in her twenties or thirties with Graves disease. CDR3 in amino acids: CASSLNGRNQETQYF. CDR3 DNA: TGTGCCAGCAGCTTAAACGGACGGAACCAAGAGACCCAGTACTTC.